This TCR delta chain originates from a study of gamma-delta T cells after stem cell transplantation. In this sample, this clone turned up a few times. Since a much larger clone is just one base distant, this may be a read error. CDR3 length: 13 amino acids. Trimming cost V 1 base and J 8 bases; bases outside gene matches: 2. Germline lookup yields CDR1 GEAIGNYY and CDR2 EKD. TCRdb re-analyzed the RT-PCR reads via CATT. The sample shows 4,700 or so delta-chain clones, approximately 15% of them seen only once. The chain uses TRDV2 and TRDJ2; 8 bases match TRDD3. The source of this sequence is a human donor. It is not recorded whose cells these are; they may come from a transplant donor. Specimen: gamma-delta T cells. The CDR3 region is CACDTGGCAQLFF. Here the CDR3 DNA reads TGTGCCTGTGACACTGGGGGATGCGCACAACTCTTCTTT.